This T cell receptor (beta chain) is from a study of T cells in women clearing cervical HPV infection. Study in general: Donors had HPV16-related CIN3 or worse; 2 had invasive cancer. Blood came at first lesion visit for cases, post-clearance for controls. Regarding the study as a whole: Combining TCR richness with V gene abundances gave approximately 0.8 AUC.

Sequenced by immunoSEQ multiplex PCR; TCRdb stores in-frame clones only, minus some. This sample lists 36,000 or so clones; its ten largest clones have roughly 3.7%. This CDR3 contains 13 residues. CDR1 is PRHDT, CDR2 FYEKMQ, per germline (reference sequence). The V end was cut by 2 bases, the J end by 8 bases, with 10 bases between. Prevalent HPV16 infections were excluded; only incident single HPV16 infections included. With respect to this clone: The antigen is unknown. Sequencing ends 3 residues short of the CDR3 end; the germline J gene provides the rest.

The sequenced material came from blood buffy coat. The TCR originated in a woman aged 18 to 75 with a cervical HPV16 infection that either progressed to CIN3+ or cleared (not recorded which). The chain employs TRBV13 and TRBJ2-1, with D perhaps TRBD2 (5 bases). The sequenced part of the CDR3 DNA is TGTGCCAGCAGCTTAACAGCCGGGGATGAG. It translates to CASSLTAGDE. The CDR3 as a whole reads CASSLTAGDEQFF.